The T cell receptor beta chain described here comes from a study of cytomegalovirus exposure and HLA in healthy donors. Points from the study as a whole: The authors listed around 150 TCR beta chains as cytomegalovirus-associated.

Trimming removed 7 bases from V and 0 bases from J, with 12 bases in between. This CDR3 spans 14 amino acids. Germline CDR1 is SEHNR and CDR2 is FQNEAQ (reference sequence). At the time of sampling, donors were nominally healthy, though unrecorded immune exposures were likely. It was with 60 Vbeta and 13 Jbeta primers that the PCR ran. Sequencing used immunoSEQ multiplex PCR; TCRdb keeps in-frame clones, though not all of them. Here the sample spans about 140,000 clones, approximately 80% being singletons. Turning to this clone: No antigen is known for it. Other DNA sequences in this specimen translate into the identical CDR3.

This chain joins TRBV7-9 and TRBJ1-1; D is perhaps TRBD1 (6 bases). The sequenced sample was PBMCs. This TCR derives from a man in his fifties or sixties in good health and CMV-seronegative. The CDR3 DNA follows: TGTGCCAGCACGTTGGGGGGGCTGAACACTGAAGCTTTCTTT. Residues: CASTLGGLNTEAFF.